This T cell receptor (beta chain) was sequenced during a study of CD8+CD57+ T cells in acquired aplastic anemia. Study overall: Sorted CD4+ and CD8+ cells gave an average of roughly 3 ug of DNA. Healthy donor CD4+ cell samples had a mean of about 10 million reads. Findings and limits, study-wide: Roughly 30 CD8+ CDR3 sequences occurred in both the patients and the controls. No significant difference in CD8+ Simpson's diversity was found between patients and controls.

CDR1 is MGHDK and CDR2 is SYGVNS in the germline V gene. The CDR3 has 17 amino acids. After removal of 3 bases from V and 4 bases from J, the junction contained 11 bases not matched to a gene. This clonotype has only a few counts. Its antigen is undetermined. Genomic DNA, the template, was used for profiling of the TCR beta VDJ and CDR3. TCRdb itself ran the reads through MiXCR, one entry per CDR3 protein. The table has about 210,000 distinct CDR3 sequences, roughly 55% seen once. V gene TRBV25-1 combines with J gene TRBJ2-1; 8 bases map to TRBD2. The specimen was sorted CD4+, CD8+, or CD8+CD57+ T cells (not recorded which) from PBMCs. This receptor was taken from a human donor in good health. The CDR3 nucleotides read TGTGCCAGCAGTGAGCTTGTCGGGAGGGGGATTTACAATGAGCAGTTCTTC. It codes for CASSELVGRGIYNEQFF.